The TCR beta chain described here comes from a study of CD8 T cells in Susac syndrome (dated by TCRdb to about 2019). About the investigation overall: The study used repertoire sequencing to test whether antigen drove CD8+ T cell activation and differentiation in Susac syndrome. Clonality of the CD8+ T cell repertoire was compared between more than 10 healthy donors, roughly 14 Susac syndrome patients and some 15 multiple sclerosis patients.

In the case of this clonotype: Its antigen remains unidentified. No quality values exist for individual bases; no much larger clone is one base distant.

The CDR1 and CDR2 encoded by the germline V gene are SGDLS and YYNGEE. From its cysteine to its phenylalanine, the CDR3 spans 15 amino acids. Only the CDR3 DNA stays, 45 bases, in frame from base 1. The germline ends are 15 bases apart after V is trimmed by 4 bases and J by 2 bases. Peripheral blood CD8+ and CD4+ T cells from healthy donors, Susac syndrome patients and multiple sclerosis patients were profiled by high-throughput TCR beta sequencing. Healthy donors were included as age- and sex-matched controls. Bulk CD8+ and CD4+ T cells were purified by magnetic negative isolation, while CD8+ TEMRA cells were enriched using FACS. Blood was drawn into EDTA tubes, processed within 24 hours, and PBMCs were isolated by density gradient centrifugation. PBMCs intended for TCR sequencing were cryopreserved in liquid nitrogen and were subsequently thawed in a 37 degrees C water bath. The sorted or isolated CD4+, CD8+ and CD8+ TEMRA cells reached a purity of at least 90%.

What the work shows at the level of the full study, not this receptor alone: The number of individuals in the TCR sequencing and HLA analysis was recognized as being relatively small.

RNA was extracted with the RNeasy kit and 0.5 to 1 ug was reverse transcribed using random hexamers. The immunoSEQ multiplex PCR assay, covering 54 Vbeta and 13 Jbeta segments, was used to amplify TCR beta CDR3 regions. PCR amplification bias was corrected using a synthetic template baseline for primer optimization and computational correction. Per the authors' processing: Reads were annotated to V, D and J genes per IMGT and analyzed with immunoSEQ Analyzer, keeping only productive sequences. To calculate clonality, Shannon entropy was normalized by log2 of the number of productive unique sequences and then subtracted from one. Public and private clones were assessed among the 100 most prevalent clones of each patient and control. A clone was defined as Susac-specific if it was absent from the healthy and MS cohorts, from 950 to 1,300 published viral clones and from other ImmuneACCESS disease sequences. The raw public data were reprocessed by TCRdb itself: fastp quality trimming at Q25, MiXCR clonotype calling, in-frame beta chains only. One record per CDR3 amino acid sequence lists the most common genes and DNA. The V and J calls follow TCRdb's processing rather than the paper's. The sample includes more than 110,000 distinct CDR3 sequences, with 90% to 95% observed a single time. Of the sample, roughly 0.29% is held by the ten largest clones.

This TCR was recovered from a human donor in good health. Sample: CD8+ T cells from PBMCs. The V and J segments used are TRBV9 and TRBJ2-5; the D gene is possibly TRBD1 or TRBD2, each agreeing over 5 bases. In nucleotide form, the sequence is TGTGCCAGCAGCCCTGGGACGGTGAATCAAGAGACCCAGTACTTC. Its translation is CASSPGTVNQETQYF.